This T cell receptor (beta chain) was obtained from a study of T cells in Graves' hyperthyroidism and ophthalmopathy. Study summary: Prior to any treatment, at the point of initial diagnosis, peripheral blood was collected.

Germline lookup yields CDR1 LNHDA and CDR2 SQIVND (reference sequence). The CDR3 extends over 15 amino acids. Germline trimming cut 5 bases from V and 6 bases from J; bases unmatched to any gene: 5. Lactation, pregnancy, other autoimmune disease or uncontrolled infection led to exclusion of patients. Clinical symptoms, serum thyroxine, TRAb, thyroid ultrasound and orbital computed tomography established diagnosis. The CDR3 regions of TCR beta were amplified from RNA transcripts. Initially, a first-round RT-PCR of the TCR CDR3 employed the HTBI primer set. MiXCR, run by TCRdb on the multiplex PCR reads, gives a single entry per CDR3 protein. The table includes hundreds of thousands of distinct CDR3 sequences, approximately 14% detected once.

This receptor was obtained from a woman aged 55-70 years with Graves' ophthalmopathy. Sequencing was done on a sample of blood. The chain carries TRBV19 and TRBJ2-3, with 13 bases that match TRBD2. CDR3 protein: CASSETSGRRDTQYF. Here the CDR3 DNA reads TGTGCCAGTAGTGAGACTAGCGGGAGGAGGGATACGCAGTATTTT.